Listed below are T cell receptor beta chains from one sample, sequenced in a study of blood T cell repertoires in COVID-19. Sequenced by immunoSEQ multiplex PCR; TCRdb stores in-frame clones only, minus some. The repertoire includes 300,000 to 400,000 clones, 87% of them detected once, and 2% to 2.5% sits in the top ten. The sequenced sample was peripheral blood. Source of these receptors: a woman between 55 and 75 years old with COVID-19, enrolled during active disease. Both conserved end residues are part of each CDR3. Each record gives: clone size, J gene, D gene, V gene, CDR3 DNA, CDR3 protein. A D gene is named only where the DNA matches it firmly. Clone size is stated in some rows and not others, as once, few, many or a class when expanded.

. TRBJ1-1 TRBD1 TRBV7-9 TGTGCCAGCAGCCTTGACAGGGGGATCCAAGCTTTCTTT CASSLDRGIQAFF
few TRBJ1-6 . TRBV6-1 TGTGCCAGCAGTGAGGCAGTAGCTAATTCACCCCTCCACTTT CASSEAVANSPLHF
. TRBJ2-2 TRBD2 TRBV5-1 TGCGCCAGCAGCCCCCGCACGGGACTAACCACCGGGGAGCTGTTTTTT CASSPRTGLTTGELFF
. TRBJ2-1 TRBD1 TRBV18 TGTGCCAGCTCACCACCGTCGGGACAGGGAGGAGGGCAGTTCTTC CASSPPSGQGGGQFF
once TRBJ2-2 . TRBV5-1 TGCGCCAGCAGCTCTCGGTTGCGGGTACAGAACACCGGGGAGCTGTTTTTT CASSSRLRVQNTGELFF
. TRBJ1-4 TRBD1 TRBV5-1 TGCGCCAGCAGTAAGGACAGGGGAGCTGAAAAACTGTTTTTT CASSKDRGAEKLFF
. TRBJ2-1 TRBD1 TRBV7-7 TGTGCTAGCAGCTTAGCAGGGGGCGCCTACAATGAGCAGTTCTTC CASSLAGGAYNEQFF
. TRBJ1-5 . TRBV10-3 TGTGCCATCTCGGACAGATTGGGCAATCAGCCCCAGCATTTT CAISDRLGNQPQHF
. TRBJ1-2 TRBD1 TRBV5-1 TGCGCCAGCAGCTTGGGGCAGGGGGCCCCTGGCTACACCTTC CASSLGQGAPGYTF
. TRBJ1-6 . TRBV10-3 TGTGCCATCAGTGCGGCAGCCGGGACAAATAGTTCACCCCTCCACTTT CAISAAAGTNSSPLHF
. TRBJ1-3 . TRBV5-8 TGTGCCAGCAGACTCCCGTCTGGAAACACCATATATTTT CASRLPSGNTIYF
. TRBJ2-1 . TRBV9 TGTGCCAGCAGCGTTGATTCGAGGGGGAGTGAGCAGTTCTTC CASSVDSRGSEQFF
. TRBJ1-4 . TRBV12-3/TRBV12-4 TGTGCCAGCAGAGCCGGGTACGCGGAAAAACTGTTTTTT CASRAGYAEKLFF
once TRBJ1-2 . TRBV6-1 TGTGCCAGCAGTGAACTAAACTATGGCTACACCTTC CASSELNYGYTF
. TRBJ1-2 . TRBV7-2 TGTGCCAGCAGCTTAGTACAGAGCGGCTACACCTTC CASSLVQSGYTF
few TRBJ1-3 TRBD1 TRBV7-9 TGTGCCAGCAGCTCGGGGACAGGGGCTGGAAACACCATATATTTT CASSSGTGAGNTIYF
. TRBJ2-3 TRBD2 TRBV10-3 TGTGCCATGGCGGGGGGCAGCACAGATACGCAGTATTTT CAMAGGSTDTQYF
few TRBJ1-1 TRBD1 TRBV28 TGTGCCAGCAGTTTATTTGAGCGGACAGGGGAGAGGACTGAAGCTTTCTTT CASSLFERTGERTEAFF
. TRBJ1-6 . TRBV5-4 TGTGCCAGCAGCACGGTTCCAGCGGGTAATTCACCCCTCCACTTT CASSTVPAGNSPLHF
. TRBJ2-2 . TRBV5-1 TGCGCCAGCAGCCCGAGAATCCTCAGGGGAGTTTACGGGGAGCTGTTTTTT CASSPRILRGVYGELFF
. TRBJ2-7 . TRBV11-2 TGTGCCAGCAGCTTAGACAGGGGCGGATACGAGCAGTACTTC CASSLDRGGYEQYF
. TRBJ2-3 . TRBV18 TGTGCCAGCTCACCACCGAGTTCCGCAGATACGCAGTATTTT CASSPPSSADTQYF
. TRBJ2-5 . TRBV24-1 TGTGCCACCAGTGATAACAGGGAAGAAGAGACCCAGTACTTC CATSDNREEETQYF
. TRBJ1-5 . TRBV19 TGTGCCAGTAGTATTAGCCAGGGGAATCAGCCCCAGCATTTT CASSISQGNQPQHF
. TRBJ2-7 TRBD2 TRBV4-2 TGTGCCAGCAGCCAAGATGGCGCGGGGGGGCCCTACGAGCAGTACTTC CASSQDGAGGPYEQYF
. TRBJ2-1 TRBD2 TRBV6-2/TRBV6-3 TGTGCCAGCAGTGCTACTAGCGGGCTACACAATGAGCAGTTCTTC CASSATSGLHNEQFF
. TRBJ1-1 TRBD1 TRBV5-1 TGCGCCAGCAGCTTGGTGGCAGGGGGGAACACTGAAGCTTTCTTT CASSLVAGGNTEAFF
few TRBJ2-7 TRBD1 TRBV6-2/TRBV6-3 TGTGCCAGCAGTAGTACCGGGACAGTTATACGCGAGCAGTACTTC CASSSTGTVIREQYF
. TRBJ2-1 TRBD2 TRBV7-9 TGTGCCAGCAGCTTCGGGACTAGCGCATACAATGAGCAGTTCTTC CASSFGTSAYNEQFF
. TRBJ1-5 TRBD1 TRBV19 TGTGCCAGTAGTAGCACAGGGGCCTATCAGCCCCAGCATTTT CASSSTGAYQPQHF
. TRBJ2-5 TRBD1 TRBV5-1 TGCGCCAGCAGCTGGGACAGGGGCTACCAAGAGACCCAGTACTTC CASSWDRGYQETQYF
. TRBJ2-1 TRBD2 TRBV7-3 TGTGCCAGCAGCTTACTTTTATCGGCGGGGGGATACAATGAGCAGTTCTTC CASSLLLSAGGYNEQFF
. TRBJ1-1 TRBD1 TRBV2 TGTGCCAGCAGTTGGGACAGGGCTTACACTGAAGCTTTCTTT CASSWDRAYTEAFF
once TRBJ1-6 . TRBV6-1 TGTGCCAGCAGTGAAAGAGTTGATAATTCACCCCTCCACTTT CASSERVDNSPLHF
. TRBJ2-3 . TRBV7-7 TGTGCTAGCAGCTTATATCGGGGGAATACGCAGTATTTT CASSLYRGNTQYF
. TRBJ1-3 TRBD1 TRBV5-1 TGCGCCAGCAGCTTGTCGAGGGGGCCCCCGAGCTCTGGAAACACCATATATTTT CASSLSRGPPSSGNTIYF
. TRBJ1-4 TRBD1 TRBV2 TGTGCCAGCGATAGGGGGCGCGCAACTAATGAAAAACTGTTTTTT CASDRGRATNEKLFF
. TRBJ2-1 . TRBV19 TGTGCCAGTAGTATACGAGGTGGCGCGGGGTCCTACAATGAGCAGTTCTTC CASSIRGGAGSYNEQFF
. TRBJ1-6 TRBD1 TRBV7-6 TGTGCCAGCAGCTCATCCCGGGACAGCGATTCACCCCTCCACTTT CASSSSRDSDSPLHF
. TRBJ1-5 TRBD1 TRBV24-1 TGTGCCACCAGTGATCGGCGACAGGGGGCAGGCAATCAGCCCCAGCATTTT CATSDRRQGAGNQPQHF
. TRBJ2-3 . TRBV24-1 TGTGCCACCAGTGCGGGGATTGATACGCAGTATTTT CATSAGIDTQYF
. TRBJ2-2 TRBD2 TRBV30 TGTGCCTGGAGTGTACCGGGGGGGGCCTCGGAGCTGTTTTTT CAWSVPGGASELFF
. TRBJ1-2 . TRBV28 TGTGCCAGCAGGACAAGTGGGTCTAACTATGGCTACACCTTC CASRTSGSNYGYTF
. TRBJ2-7 . TRBV30 TGTGCCTGGAGGAAGCGGGTGCAGGGCGAGCAGTACTTC CAWRKRVQGEQYF
. TRBJ1-5 TRBD1 TRBV19 TGTGCCAGTAGATCCAACCCGGGACAGAGCCTCAACCAGCCCCAGCATTTT CASRSNPGQSLNQPQHF
once TRBJ2-3 . TRBV5-4 TGTGCCAGCAGCCCACCTCTAGCTACCGGGACAGATACGCAGTATTTT CASSPPLATGTDTQYF
. TRBJ2-1 TRBD1 TRBV3-1/TRBV3-2 TGTGCCAGCAGTGGATCCGGGACAGGGAACAATGAGCAGTTCTTC CASSGSGTGNNEQFF
few TRBJ1-6 . TRBV13 TGTGCCAGCAGCCCACGGACATTAGATAATTCACCCCTCCACTTT CASSPRTLDNSPLHF
. TRBJ2-7 . TRBV6-6 TGTGCCAGCAGCCGGACAAGCGAGCAGTACTTC CASSRTSEQYF
. TRBJ2-7 . TRBV6-4 TGTGCCAGCAGTGAGGAACACGGGAGCTCCTACGAGCAGTACTTC CASSEEHGSSYEQYF
. TRBJ1-2 TRBD1 TRBV7-2 TGTGCCAGCAGCCTCCCGAGGGACAGGGTGTCTGGCTACACCTTC CASSLPRDRVSGYTF